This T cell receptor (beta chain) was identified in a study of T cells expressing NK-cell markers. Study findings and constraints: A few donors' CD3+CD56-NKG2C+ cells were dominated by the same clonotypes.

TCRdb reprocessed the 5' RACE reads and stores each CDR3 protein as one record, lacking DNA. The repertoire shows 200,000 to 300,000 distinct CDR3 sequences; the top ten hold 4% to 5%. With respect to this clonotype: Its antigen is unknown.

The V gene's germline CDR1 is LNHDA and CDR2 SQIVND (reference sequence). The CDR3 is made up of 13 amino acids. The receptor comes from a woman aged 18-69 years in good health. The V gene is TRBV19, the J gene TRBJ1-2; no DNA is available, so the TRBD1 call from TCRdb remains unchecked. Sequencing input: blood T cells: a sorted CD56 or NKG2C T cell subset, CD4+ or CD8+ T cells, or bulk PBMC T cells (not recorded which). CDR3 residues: CASSRYSAHGYTF.